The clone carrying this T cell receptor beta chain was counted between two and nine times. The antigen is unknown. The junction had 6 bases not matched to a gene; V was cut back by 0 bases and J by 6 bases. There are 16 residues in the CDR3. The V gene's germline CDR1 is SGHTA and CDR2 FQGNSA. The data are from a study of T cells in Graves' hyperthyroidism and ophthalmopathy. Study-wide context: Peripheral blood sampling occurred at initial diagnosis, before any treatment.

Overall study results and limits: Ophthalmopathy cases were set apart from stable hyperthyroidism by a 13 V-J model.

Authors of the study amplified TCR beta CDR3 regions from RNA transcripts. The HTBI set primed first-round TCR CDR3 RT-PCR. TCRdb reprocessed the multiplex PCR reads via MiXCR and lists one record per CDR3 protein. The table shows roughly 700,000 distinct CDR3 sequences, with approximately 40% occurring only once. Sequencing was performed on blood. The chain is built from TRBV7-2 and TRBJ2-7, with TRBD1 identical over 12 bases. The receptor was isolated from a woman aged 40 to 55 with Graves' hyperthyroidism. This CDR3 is CASSLAPGQGAPEQYF. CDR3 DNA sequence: TGTGCCAGCAGCTTAGCCCCGGGACAGGGGGCGCCCGAGCAGTACTTC.